This T cell receptor beta chain appears in the sequencing data of a study of T cells expressing NK-cell markers. TCRdb reworked the 5' RACE reads into one entry per CDR3 protein, no DNA. Across some 410,000 distinct CDR3 sequences, the top ten clones capture more than 7% of the sample. The germline CDR1 and CDR2 sequences are DFQATT and SNEGSKA (reference sequence). The CDR3 covers 13 residues. The source of this sequence is a woman between 18 and 75 years old in good health. Sequencing input: blood T cells: a sorted CD56 or NKG2C T cell subset, CD4+ or CD8+ T cells, or bulk PBMC T cells (not recorded which). J is TRBJ2-5 and V is TRBV20-1; TCRdb's D call, TRBD1, is unchecked because there is no DNA. The CDR3 is CSAVGDIQETQYF.